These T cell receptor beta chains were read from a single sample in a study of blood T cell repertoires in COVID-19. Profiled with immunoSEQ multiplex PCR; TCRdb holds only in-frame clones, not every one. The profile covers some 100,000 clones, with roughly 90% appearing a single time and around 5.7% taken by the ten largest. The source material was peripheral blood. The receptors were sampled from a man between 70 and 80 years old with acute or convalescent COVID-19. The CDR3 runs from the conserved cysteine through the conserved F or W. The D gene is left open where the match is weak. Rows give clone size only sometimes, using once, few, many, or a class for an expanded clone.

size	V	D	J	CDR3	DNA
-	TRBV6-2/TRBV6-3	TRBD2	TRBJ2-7	CASSYSTLAGSLEQYF	TGTGCCAGCAGTTACTCGACACTAGCGGGCTCCCTCGAGCAGTACTTC
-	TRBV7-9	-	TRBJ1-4	CASSLIGAKGEKLFF	TGTGCCAGCAGCTTAATAGGGGCGAAGGGGGAAAAACTGTTTTTT
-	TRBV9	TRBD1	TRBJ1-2	CASSAFRGDYGYTF	TGTGCCAGCAGCGCGTTCAGGGGGGACTATGGCTACACCTTC
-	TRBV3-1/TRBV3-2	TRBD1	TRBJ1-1	CASSQETGGTEAFF	TGTGCCAGCAGCCAAGAAACAGGGGGCACTGAAGCTTTCTTT
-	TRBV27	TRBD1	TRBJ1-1	CASSLKAGGTEAFF	TGTGCCAGCAGTTTAAAGGCAGGGGGCACTGAAGCTTTCTTT
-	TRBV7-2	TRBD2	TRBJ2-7	CASSAGTSETYEQYF	TGTGCCAGCAGCGCGGGGACTAGCGAGACATACGAGCAGTACTTC
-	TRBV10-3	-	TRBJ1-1	CAISLGHKMEAFF	TGTGCCATCAGTCTGGGACACAAGATGGAAGCTTTCTTT
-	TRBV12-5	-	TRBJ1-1	CASGLVGGTEAFF	TGTGCTAGTGGTTTGGTGGGGGGCACTGAAGCTTTCTTT
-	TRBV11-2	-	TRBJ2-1	CASSLDVTSRRNEQFF	TGTGCCAGCAGCTTAGATGTGACTAGTCGTCGCAATGAGCAGTTCTTC
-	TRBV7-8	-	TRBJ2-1	CASSYLPPRSQSYNEQFF	TGTGCCAGCAGCTACCTACCTCCCAGGTCCCAATCCTACAATGAGCAGTTCTTC
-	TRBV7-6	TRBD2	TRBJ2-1	CASSLAGGLANEQFF	TGTGCCAGCAGCCTAGCGGGAGGGCTAGCCAATGAGCAGTTCTTC
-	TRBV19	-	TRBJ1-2	CASSNLGRPGDGYTF	TGTGCCAGTAGTAATTTAGGACGGCCGGGGGATGGCTACACCTTC
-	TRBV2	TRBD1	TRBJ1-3	CASSADRGRTGNTIYF	TGTGCCAGCAGCGCAGACAGGGGGCGAACTGGAAACACCATATATTTT
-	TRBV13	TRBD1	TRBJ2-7	CASSEGTATYEQYF	TGTGCCAGCAGCGAAGGGACAGCCACCTACGAGCAGTACTTC
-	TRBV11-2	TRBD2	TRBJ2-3	CASSILAGVSTDTQYF	TGTGCCAGCAGCATACTAGCGGGGGTTAGCACAGATACGCAGTATTTT
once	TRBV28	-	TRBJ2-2	CASSLLTGELFF	TGTGCCAGCAGTTTACTCACCGGGGAGCTGTTTTTT
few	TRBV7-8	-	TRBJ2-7	CASSLEGIFSYEQYF	TGTGCCAGCAGCTTAGAGGGGATATTTTCCTACGAGCAGTACTTC
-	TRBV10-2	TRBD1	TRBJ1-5	CAGGTANQPQHF	TGCGCCGGGGGGACAGCCAATCAGCCCCAGCATTTT
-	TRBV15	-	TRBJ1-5	CATSRDWGQVYSNQPQHF	TGTGCCACCAGCAGAGATTGGGGGCAGGTATATAGCAATCAGCCCCAGCATTTT
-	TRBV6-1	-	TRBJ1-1	CASREDIGRNTEAFF	TGTGCCAGCAGAGAAGACATAGGGAGGAACACTGAAGCTTTCTTT
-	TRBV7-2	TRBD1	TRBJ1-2	CASSPTGLANYGYTF	TGTGCCAGCAGCCCGACAGGGCTAGCTAACTATGGCTACACCTTC
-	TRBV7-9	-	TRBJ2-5	CASSFPVQAGETQYF	TGTGCCAGCAGCTTCCCTGTTCAGGCGGGGGAGACCCAGTACTTC
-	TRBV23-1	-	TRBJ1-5	CASSPQLPRAGGNQPQHF	TGCGCCAGCAGCCCCCAATTACCCCGGGCAGGAGGAAATCAGCCCCAGCATTTT
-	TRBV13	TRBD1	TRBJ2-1	CASSFLGQGAIEQFF	TGTGCCAGCAGCTTTCTTGGACAGGGGGCCATCGAGCAGTTCTTC
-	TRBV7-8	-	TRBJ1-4	CASSFGQGNEKLFF	TGTGCCAGCAGCTTTGGGCAGGGGAATGAAAAACTGTTTTTT
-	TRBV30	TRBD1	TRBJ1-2	CAWSTGGGGYTF	TGTGCCTGGTCGACAGGGGGCGGTGGCTACACCTTC
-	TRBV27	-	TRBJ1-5	CASSFVGESNQPQHF	TGTGCCAGCAGTTTTGTCGGGGAAAGCAATCAGCCCCAGCATTTT
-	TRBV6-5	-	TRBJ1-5	CASSYSSGQPQHF	TGTGCCAGCAGTTACTCGTCAGGGCAGCCCCAGCATTTT
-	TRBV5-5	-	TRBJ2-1	CASSLVGDYNEQFF	TGTGCCAGCAGCTTGGTCGGAGATTACAATGAGCAGTTCTTC
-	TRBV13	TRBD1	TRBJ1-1	CASSLPGQHEAFF	TGTGCCAGCAGCCTCCCGGGACAGCATGAAGCTTTCTTT
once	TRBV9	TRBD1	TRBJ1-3	CASSAGTGSNTIYF	TGTGCCAGCAGCGCAGGGACAGGGTCGAACACCATATATTTT
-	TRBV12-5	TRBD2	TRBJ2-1	CASGLIGLAGAPYNEQFF	TGTGCTAGTGGTTTGATTGGACTAGCGGGGGCGCCCTACAATGAGCAGTTCTTC
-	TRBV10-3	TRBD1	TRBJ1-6	CAIRDSKNNSPLHF	TGCGCCATCCGGGACAGTAAAAATAATTCACCCCTCCACTTT
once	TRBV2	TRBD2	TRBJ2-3	CASSEMSSGGADTQYF	TGTGCCAGCAGTGAAATGTCGAGCGGGGGGGCAGATACGCAGTATTTT
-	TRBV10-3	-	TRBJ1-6	CAISEANPYSPLHF	TGTGCCATCAGTGAGGCGAACCCATATTCACCCCTCCACTTT
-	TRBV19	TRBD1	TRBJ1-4	CASRITGGYEKLFF	TGTGCCAGTAGGATAACAGGGGGATATGAAAAACTGTTTTTT
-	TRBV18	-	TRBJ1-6	CASSPDTNSPNSPLHF	TGTGCCAGCTCACCCGACACCAATTCCCCGAATTCACCCCTCCACTTT
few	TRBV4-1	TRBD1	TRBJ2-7	CASSQVFQDRLYEQYF	TGCGCCAGCAGCCAAGTATTTCAGGACAGGCTCTACGAGCAGTACTTC
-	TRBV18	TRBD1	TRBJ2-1	CASSDGQGSYNEQFF	TGTGCCAGCTCGGACGGACAGGGCTCCTACAATGAGCAGTTCTTC
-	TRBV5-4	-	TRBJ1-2	CASSPFIQTNYGYTF	TGTGCCAGCAGCCCATTCATACAGACTAACTATGGCTACACCTTC
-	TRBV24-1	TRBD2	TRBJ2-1	CATGVRGSNEQFF	TGTGCCACCGGGGTTCGCGGGAGTAATGAGCAGTTCTTC
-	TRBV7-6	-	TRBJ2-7	CASSSGPGVSYEQYF	TGTGCCAGCAGCTCCGGGCCCGGGGTTTCCTACGAGCAGTACTTC
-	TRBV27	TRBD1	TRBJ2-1	CASTTGQVVGEQFF	TGTGCCAGCACTACGGGACAGGTCGTAGGGGAGCAGTTCTTC
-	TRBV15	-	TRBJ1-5	CATSRGGWGNQPQHF	TGTGCCACCAGCAGAGGCGGATGGGGCAATCAGCCCCAGCATTTT
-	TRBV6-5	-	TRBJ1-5	CASLTGSYEPQHF	TGTGCCAGTTTAACCGGGTCTTACGAGCCCCAGCATTTT
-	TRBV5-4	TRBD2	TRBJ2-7	CASSLASGGRYEQYF	TGTGCCAGCAGCTTGGCATCGGGGGGGCGATACGAGCAGTACTTC
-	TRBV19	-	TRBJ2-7	CASSIEGRVEQYF	TGTGCCAGTAGTATAGAGGGTCGGGTTGAGCAGTACTTC